This TCR beta chain was found in a study of cytomegalovirus exposure and HLA in healthy donors. Study context: A later analysis reported the 90 to 150 validation repertoires used the same platform as the approximately 660 first-cohort repertoires. General study points: The dataset shows that most TCR sequences were rare, while some public TCRs occurred in many donors.

Using immunoSEQ multiplex PCR, the repertoire was profiled, and TCRdb retains in-frame clones only, with some absent. The table includes tens of thousands of clones, approximately 91% detected once. Germline-derived CDR1 and CDR2 are LNHDA and SQIVND (reference sequence). The CDR3 consists of 18 residues. V lost 5 bases, J lost 6 bases, and 26 bases lay in between. In regard to this clone: The antigen remains undetermined.

Sequenced material: PBMCs. The genes are TRBV19 and TRBJ2-4; D possibly corresponds to TRBD2 (6 bases). The receptor comes from a man aged 30-40 years in good health and CMV-seronegative. The CDR3 sequence is CASSGGTVRDSNPNIQYF. The CDR3 coding sequence is TGTGCCAGTAGTGGAGGAACCGTCCGGGACTCTAACCCAAACATTCAGTACTTC.